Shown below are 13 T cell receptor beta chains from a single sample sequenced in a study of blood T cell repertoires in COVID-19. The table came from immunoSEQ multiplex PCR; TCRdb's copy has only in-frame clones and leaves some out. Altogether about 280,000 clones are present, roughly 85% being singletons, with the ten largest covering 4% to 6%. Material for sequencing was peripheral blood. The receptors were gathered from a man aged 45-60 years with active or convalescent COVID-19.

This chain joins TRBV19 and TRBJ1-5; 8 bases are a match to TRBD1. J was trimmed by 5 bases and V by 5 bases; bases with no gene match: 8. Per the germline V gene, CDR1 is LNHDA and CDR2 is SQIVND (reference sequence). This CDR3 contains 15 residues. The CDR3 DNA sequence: TGTGCCAGTAGTTCCTTGGACAGGGTGGATCAGCCCCAGCATTTT. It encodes CASSSLDRVDQPQHF. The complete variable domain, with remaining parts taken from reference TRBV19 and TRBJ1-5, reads DGGITQSPKYLFRKEGQNVTLSCEQNLNHDAMYWYRQDPGQGLRLIYYSQIVNDFQKGDIAEGYSVSREKKESFPLTVTSAQKNPTAFYLCASSSLDRVDQPQHFGDGTRLSIL.

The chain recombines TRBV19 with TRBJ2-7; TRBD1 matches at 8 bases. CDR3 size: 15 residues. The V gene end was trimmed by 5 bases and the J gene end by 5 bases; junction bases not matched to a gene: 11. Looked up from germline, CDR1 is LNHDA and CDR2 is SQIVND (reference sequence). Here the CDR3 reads CASSPTGQGRNEQYF. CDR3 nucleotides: TGTGCCAGTAGTCCCACCGGACAGGGAAGGAACGAGCAGTACTTC.

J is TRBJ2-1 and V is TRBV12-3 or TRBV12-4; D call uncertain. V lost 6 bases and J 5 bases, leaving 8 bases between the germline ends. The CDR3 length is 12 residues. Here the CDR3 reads CASRKQHNEQFF. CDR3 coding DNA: TGTGCCAGCAGGAAGCAACACAATGAGCAGTTCTTC.

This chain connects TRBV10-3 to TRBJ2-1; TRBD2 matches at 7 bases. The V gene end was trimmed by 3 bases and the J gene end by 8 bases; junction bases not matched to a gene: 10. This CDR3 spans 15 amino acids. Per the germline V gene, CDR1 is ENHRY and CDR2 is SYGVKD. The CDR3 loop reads CAISEGTTHIDEQFF. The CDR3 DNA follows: TGTGCCATCAGTGAAGGGACTACCCACATCGATGAGCAGTTCTTC.

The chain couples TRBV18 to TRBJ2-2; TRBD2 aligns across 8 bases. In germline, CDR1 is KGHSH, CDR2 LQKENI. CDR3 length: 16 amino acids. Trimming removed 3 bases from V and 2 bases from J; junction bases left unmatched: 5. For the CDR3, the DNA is TGTGCCAGCTCACCCGCACTAGCGGCAAACACCGGGGAGCTGTTTTTT. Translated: CASSPALAANTGELFF.

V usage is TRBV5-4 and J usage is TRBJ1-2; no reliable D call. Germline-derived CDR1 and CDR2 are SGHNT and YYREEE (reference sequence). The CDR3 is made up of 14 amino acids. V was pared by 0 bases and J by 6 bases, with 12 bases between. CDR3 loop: CASSLEVRADGYTF. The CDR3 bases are TGTGCCAGCAGCTTGGAGGTGCGGGCGGATGGCTACACCTTC.

CDR3: CASTPGSPTDTQYF. As DNA, the CDR3 is TGCGCCAGCACCCCGGGGTCCCCGACAGATACGCAGTATTTT. The chain is built from TRBV5-1 and TRBJ2-3; maybe TRBD2 (5 bases). CDR3 size: 14 residues. Trimming cost V 6 bases and J 3 bases, with 14 bases left between them. In germline, CDR1 is SGHRS, CDR2 YFSETQ.

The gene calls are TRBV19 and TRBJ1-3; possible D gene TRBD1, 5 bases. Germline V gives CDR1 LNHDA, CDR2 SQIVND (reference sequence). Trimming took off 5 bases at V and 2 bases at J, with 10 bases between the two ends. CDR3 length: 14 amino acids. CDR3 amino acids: CASSSGWTGNTIYF. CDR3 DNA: TGTGCCAGTAGTTCAGGGTGGACTGGAAACACCATATATTTT.

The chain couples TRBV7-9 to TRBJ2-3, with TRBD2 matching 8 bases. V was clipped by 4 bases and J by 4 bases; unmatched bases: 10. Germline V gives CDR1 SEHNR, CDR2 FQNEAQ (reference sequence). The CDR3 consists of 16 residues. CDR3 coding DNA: TGTGCCAGCAGCTCCCTTCGGGAGGGCCTCGCAGATACGCAGTATTTT. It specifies CASSSLREGLADTQYF.

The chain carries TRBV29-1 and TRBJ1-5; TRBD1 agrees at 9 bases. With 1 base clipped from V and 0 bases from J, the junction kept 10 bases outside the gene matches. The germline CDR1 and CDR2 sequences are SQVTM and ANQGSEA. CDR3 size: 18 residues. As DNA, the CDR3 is TGCAGCGTTGAAGGCCGAACAGGGGGCAGTTTTAGCAATCAGCCCCAGCATTTT. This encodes CSVEGRTGGSFSNQPQHF.

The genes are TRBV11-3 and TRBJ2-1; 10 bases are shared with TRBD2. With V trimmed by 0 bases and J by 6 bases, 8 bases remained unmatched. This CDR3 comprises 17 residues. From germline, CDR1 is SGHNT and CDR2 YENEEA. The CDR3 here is CASSLDRAGGPANEQFF. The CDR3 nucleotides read TGTGCCAGCAGCTTAGATCGAGCGGGAGGGCCCGCCAATGAGCAGTTCTTC.

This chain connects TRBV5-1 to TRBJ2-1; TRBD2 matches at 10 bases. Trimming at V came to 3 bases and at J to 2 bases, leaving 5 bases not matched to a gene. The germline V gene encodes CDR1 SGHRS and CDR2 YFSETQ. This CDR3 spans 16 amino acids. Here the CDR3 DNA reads TGCGCCAGCAGCTACCTAGCGGGAGCGGCCTACAATGAGCAGTTCTTC. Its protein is CASSYLAGAAYNEQFF.

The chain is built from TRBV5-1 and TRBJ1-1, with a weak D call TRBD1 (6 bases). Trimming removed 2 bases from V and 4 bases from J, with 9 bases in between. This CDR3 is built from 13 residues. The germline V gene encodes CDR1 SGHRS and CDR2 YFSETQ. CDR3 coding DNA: TGCGCCAGCAGCTTCTTAGGGGGCACTGAAGCTTTCTTT. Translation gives CASSFLGGTEAFF.